This TCR beta chain was found in a study of blood T cell repertoires in COVID-19. Study-level background: There were acute and convalescent COVID-19 samples, and they came from the United States, Italy and Spain.

The study recruited people aged about 18 to 95 years across about two dozen US areas. The study assigned cohorts using participant-reported clinical history. This clone was detected only a few times. The identical CDR3 is also encoded by other nucleotide sequences in the sample. The CDR3 runs to 14 residues. Trimming stripped 3 bases from V and 0 bases from J, with 9 bases between. Per germline, CDR1 DFQATT and CDR2 SNEGSKA (reference sequence). Original processing methods: Amplified reference gene primers provided the basis for estimating nucleated cell counts. The assay was immunoSEQ multiplex PCR, and TCRdb's table has in-frame clones only and misses some. Clone size and V and J calls were adopted from that table, with D and trimming inferred from the DNA. The sample shows a few hundred thousand clones, roughly 80% of them seen only once.

This TCR derives from a woman between 45 and 60 years old who had recovered from COVID-19. The material sequenced was PBMCs or T cells enriched from blood (not recorded which). This chain connects TRBV20-1 to TRBJ1-5; D gene ambiguous. The CDR3 is CSASTGGSNQPQHF. CDR3 nucleotides: TGCAGTGCTAGTACTGGCGGTAGCAATCAGCCCCAGCATTTT.